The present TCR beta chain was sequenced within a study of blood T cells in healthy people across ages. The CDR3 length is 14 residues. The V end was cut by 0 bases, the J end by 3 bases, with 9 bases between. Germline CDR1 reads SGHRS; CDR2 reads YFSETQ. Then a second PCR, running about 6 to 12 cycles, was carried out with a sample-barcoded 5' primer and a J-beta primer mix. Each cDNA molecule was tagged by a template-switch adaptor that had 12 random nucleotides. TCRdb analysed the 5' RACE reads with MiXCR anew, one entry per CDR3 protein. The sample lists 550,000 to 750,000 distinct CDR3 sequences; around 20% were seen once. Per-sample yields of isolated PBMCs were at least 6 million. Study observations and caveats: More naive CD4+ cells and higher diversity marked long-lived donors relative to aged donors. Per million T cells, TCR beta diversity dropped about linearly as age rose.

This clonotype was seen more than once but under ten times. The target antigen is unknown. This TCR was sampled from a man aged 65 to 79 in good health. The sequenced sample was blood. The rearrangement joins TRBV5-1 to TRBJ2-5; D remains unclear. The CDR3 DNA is TGCGCCAGCAGCTTGGAGAGGTCGGAAGAGACCCAGTACTTC. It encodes CASSLERSEETQYF.